This TCR beta chain appears in the sequencing data of a study of identical twins. This clonotype was seen more than once but under ten times. Its antigen is not known. Trimming removed 2 bases from V and 7 bases from J, with 16 bases in between. Germline CDR1 reads MNHEY; CDR2 reads SVGAGI. The CDR3 totals 15 residues. MiXCR, applied by TCRdb to the 5' RACE reads, yields one record per CDR3 protein. The table has about 480,000 distinct CDR3 sequences, around 14% seen once; the top ten hold around 0.57%. Study findings and constraints: Sequences that were out-of-frame, alpha and twin-shared displayed an excess of low generation probability. Cord blood beta clonotypes that were abundant carried fewer insertions, and memory repertoires showed no such trend.

These data were likewise used in another study, on yellow fever vaccine responses in identical twins. That report notes: Twins reportedly mounted vaccine T cell responses that seemed partly convergent, partly personalized.

The gene calls are TRBV6-5 and TRBJ2-3; a possible D gene is TRBD1 (6 bases). Sequencing used CD4+ T cells sorted from blood. The TCR was taken from a woman younger than 35 in good health. The CDR3 bases are TGTGCCAGCAGTTACATGGCAGGGGAAGGGCATACGCAGTATTTT. Its translation is CASSYMAGEGHTQYF.